The clone carrying this T cell receptor beta chain was picked up many times. This sample stems from a study of immune characterization of retroperitoneal liposarcoma. From the PCR reads, TCRdb called clonotypes with MiXCR, one entry per CDR3 protein. Of more than 9,000 distinct CDR3 sequences in the sample, around 28% were seen once. The CDR3 has 13 amino acids. V was clipped by 2 bases and J by 4 bases, with 8 bases between them. The TCR comes from a female donor with retroperitoneal liposarcoma. Sequenced sample: tumor tissue. The chain combines TRBV12-3 or TRBV12-4 with TRBJ2-5; D is unresolved. CDR3 in amino acids: CASSLRQLETQYF. In nucleotides, the CDR3 is TGTGCCAGCAGTTTAAGGCAGCTAGAGACCCAGTACTTC.